This T cell receptor beta chain emerged from a study of control samples from healthy donors and cancer patients. The CDR3 contains 16 residues. J was trimmed by 3 bases and V by 1 base; bases with no gene match: 3. The germline V gene has CDR1 LGHNA and CDR2 YNFKEQ. This clone came up once. This table comes from immunoSEQ multiplex PCR, and its TCRdb copy is limited to in-frame clones, with some not included. The table has 97,000 or so clones, about 90% seen once. The sample comprised blood. The TCR was taken from a woman aged 18-30 years in good health. V and J are TRBV4-2 and TRBJ2-1; 10 positions match TRBD2. The CDR3 loop reads CASSQALAGSYNEQFF. The CDR3 coding sequence is TGTGCCAGCAGCCAAGCACTAGCGGGGAGCTACAATGAGCAGTTCTTC.